The 19 T cell receptor beta chains listed next were all sequenced from one sample in a study of long-term antiretroviral therapy in people with HIV. The assay used was immunoSEQ (version v3.0), run at survey level. Sequenced by immunoSEQ multiplex PCR; TCRdb stores in-frame clones only, minus some. Of some 15,000 clones listed, around four fifths are singletons. Sample: unsorted PBMCs, taken 0.1 years after starting antiretroviral therapy. The receptors were sampled from a man between 18 and 29 years old with HIV.

The chain uses TRBV5-1 and TRBJ2-1; no clear D. CDR3 size: 19 residues. Germline lookup yields CDR1 SGHRS and CDR2 YFSETQ. V was trimmed by 4 bases and J by 4 bases, leaving 27 bases between them. This CDR3 is CASSHTIPGPPSEYNEQFF. CDR3 bases: TGCGCCAGCAGCCATACCATCCCCGGGCCCCCAAGTGAGTACAATGAGCAGTTCTTC. The whole variable domain, remainder taken from reference TRBV5-1 and TRBJ2-1, is KAGVTQTPRYLIKTRGQQVTLSCSPISGHRSVSWYQQTPGQGLQFLFEYFSETQRNKGNFPGRFSGRQFSNSRSEMNVSTLELGDSALYLCASSHTIPGPPSEYNEQFFGPGTRLTVL.

The rearrangement uses TRBV5-8 and TRBJ2-2, with D uncertain. CDR3 length: 13 amino acids. V lost 1 base and J lost 9, with 10 bases in between. The V gene's germline CDR1 is SGHTS and CDR2 YDEGEE. The CDR3 DNA is TGTGCCAGCAGCTTGTCGCTCCGTCGGGAGCTGTTTTTT. This translates into CASSLSLRRELFF.

CDR3 in DNA: TGTGCCAGCAGCTTGCGGGGGCAGGGTAACTATGGCTACACCTTC. It encodes CASSLRGQGNYGYTF. This chain links TRBV5-5 with TRBJ1-2; D may be TRBD1 (6 bases). Germline CDR1 is SGHKS and CDR2 is YYEKEE (reference sequence). V lost 1 base to trimming and J lost 1 base, with 11 bases between them. The CDR3 contains 15 residues.

This chain links TRBV7-8 with TRBJ1-5; 10 bases agree with TRBD1. CDR1 is SGHVS and CDR2 is FQNEAQ in the germline V gene. The CDR3 has 15 amino acids. V lost 6 bases and J lost 9; bases outside the gene matches: 11. The DNA for the CDR3 is TGTGCCAGCAGGGAGACAGGGGGCAGGGATCTGCCCCAGCATTTT. Protein: CASRETGGRDLPQHF.

This clone was recorded once. V and J are TRBV18 and TRBJ2-1; 7 nucleotides align to TRBD2. From germline, CDR1 is KGHSH and CDR2 LQKENI. V lost 3 bases, J lost 5 bases, and 13 bases stayed unmatched. The CDR3 has 17 amino acids. The CDR3 DNA sequence: TGTGCCAGCTCACCCCTTCCCCAAGCGGGATATCACAATGAGCAGTTCTTC. Encoded protein: CASSPLPQAGYHNEQFF.

This clone was observed a handful of times. V and J are TRBV7-2 and TRBJ1-5; 8 positions agree with TRBD1. CDR1 and CDR2 (germline): SGHTA, FQGNSA. This CDR3 contains 14 residues. Losses at the gene ends were 2 bases for V and 6 bases for J; bases not matched to a gene: 3. The CDR3 DNA reads as TGTGCCAGCAGCTTATACAGGGGGGTTCAGCCCCAGCATTTT. This codes for CASSLYRGVQPQHF.

CDR3 in amino acids: CASSLTKRTDTQYF. DNA of the CDR3: TGTGCCAGCAGCCTCACGAAGCGAACAGATACGCAGTATTTT. The chain recombines TRBV14 with TRBJ2-3; the D is unclear. Trimming left V 4 bases short and J 3 bases short, with 11 bases between. This CDR3 is 14 amino acids long. Germline values: CDR1 SGHDN, CDR2 FVKESK.

The V call is TRBV4-3, the J call TRBJ2-7; D is ambiguous. The germline V and J ends were trimmed by 4 bases and 3 bases, with 16 bases remaining between them. This CDR3 has 15 amino acids. Germline CDR1 is LGHNA and CDR2 is YSLEER. CDR3 sequence reads: CASSLSTFGVYEQYF. CDR3 nucleotides: TGCGCCAGCAGCCTGTCTACATTTGGGGTCTACGAGCAGTACTTC.

The chain joins TRBV19 to TRBJ1-2, with D unresolved. Germline V gives CDR1 LNHDA, CDR2 SQIVND (reference sequence). V was clipped by 0 bases and J by 6 bases, with 8 bases between them. This CDR3 is 13 amino acids long. The CDR3 loop is CASSIDSGDGYTF. CDR3 in DNA: TGTGCCAGTAGTATAGATTCAGGAGATGGCTACACCTTC.

The chain recombines TRBV18 with TRBJ2-2, with 8 bases lining up with TRBD1. V lost 6 bases, J lost 0 bases, and 3 bases stayed unmatched. The germline V gene encodes CDR1 KGHSH and CDR2 LQKENI. This CDR3 is 15 amino acids long. The CDR3 spells CASSSTGANTGELFF. The CDR3 coding sequence is TGTGCCAGCTCGTCGACAGGGGCGAACACCGGGGAGCTGTTTTTT.

The V gene is TRBV19, the J gene TRBJ1-1; 10 bases match TRBD1. Losses at the gene ends were 7 bases for V and 1 base for J; bases not matched to a gene: 15. This CDR3 comprises 18 residues. Germline CDR1 reads LNHDA; CDR2 reads SQIVND (reference sequence). CDR3 sequence: CASNDPGRQGAANTEAFF. CDR3 in DNA: TGTGCCAGTAATGATCCCGGGAGACAGGGGGCCGCGAACACTGAAGCTTTCTTT.

The V and J genes are TRBV6-5 and TRBJ1-1, with 7 bases fitting TRBD1. With V trimmed by 6 bases and J by 4 bases, 5 bases remained unmatched. CDR1 is MNHEY and CDR2 is SVGAGI in the germline V gene. The CDR3 length is 13 residues. CDR3 loop: CASSRGGGTEAFF. The CDR3 DNA sequence: TGTGCCAGCAGCAGGGGGGGAGGCACTGAAGCTTTCTTT.

This clone was seen only once. The CDR3 nucleotides read TGTGCCAGCAGCACCCCTCCAATACAACGGAATGAGCAGTTCTTC. Protein product: CASSTPPIQRNEQFF. The genes are TRBV7-9 and TRBJ2-1; D not certain. The ends were cut back, 5 bases at V and 7 bases at J, with 18 bases in the middle. The germline V gene encodes CDR1 SEHNR and CDR2 FQNEAQ (reference sequence). The CDR3 runs to 15 residues.

This sequence joins TRBV7-2 and TRBJ2-4; tentative D call: TRBD2 (6 bases). Per the germline V gene, CDR1 is SGHTA and CDR2 is FQGNSA. Trimming cost V 5 bases and J 0 bases, with 17 bases left between them. The CDR3 sequence is 17 residues long. The CDR3 DNA follows: TGTGCCAGCAGCGTCCGGGAGACCCTCATAGCCAAAAACATTCAGTACTTC. Its protein product is CASSVRETLIAKNIQYF.

In this sample, this clone turned up a few times. CDR3 sequence (DNA): TGTGCCATCAGTGGGGGGGTAACGGGAGCGGAGGAGCAGTTCTTC. This sequence encodes CAISGGVTGAEEQFF. The chain joins TRBV10-3 to TRBJ2-1, with TRBD2 as a possible D gene (6 bases). The germline V gene has CDR1 ENHRY and CDR2 SYGVKD. CDR3 length: 15 amino acids. V dropped 4 bases and J dropped 10 bases, with 20 bases sitting between them.

V is TRBV7-9 and J is TRBJ2-1, with D unclear. The CDR3 length is 13 residues. Trimming removed 1 base from V and 6 bases from J, with 7 bases in between. CDR1 SEHNR and CDR2 FQNEAQ come from the germline V gene (reference sequence). CDR3 sequence reads: CASSLGPLNEQFF. In DNA, the CDR3 is TGTGCCAGCAGCTTAGGCCCTCTCAATGAGCAGTTCTTC.

This clone was counted only a few times. The V and J genes are TRBV2 and TRBJ2-7; 8 bases fit TRBD2. Per germline, CDR1 SNHLY and CDR2 FYNNEI. The V gene end was trimmed by 6 bases and the J gene end by 2 bases; junction bases not matched to a gene: 6. The CDR3 contains 14 residues. The CDR3 region has the DNA TGTGCCAGCAGCCCGGGACTAGTCGCCTACGAGCAGTACTTC. Translated, it gives CASSPGLVAYEQYF.

The rearrangement uses TRBV10-1 and TRBJ2-1; 14 bases match TRBD2. This CDR3 spans 14 amino acids. The germline V gene has CDR1 WNHNN and CDR2 SYGVQD (reference sequence). J lost 9 bases, V lost 11 bases, and 9 bases had no gene match. CDR3 loop: CAAGGTSGRCEQFF. The CDR3 DNA is TGCGCCGCGGGAGGGACTAGCGGGAGATGTGAGCAGTTCTTC.

The rearrangement joins TRBV7-9 to TRBJ1-6; D perhaps matches TRBD1 (6 bases). CDR1 is SEHNR, CDR2 FQNEAQ, per germline (reference sequence). V was shortened by 1 base and J by 6 bases, with 10 bases between the two germline ends. This CDR3 contains 15 residues. CDR3 loop: CASSLVGGGNSPLHF. CDR3 sequence (DNA): TGTGCCAGCAGCTTAGTTGGGGGCGGTAATTCACCCCTCCACTTT.